These 28 T cell receptor beta chains share one sample of origin, sequenced in a study of T cells in Graves' hyperthyroidism and ophthalmopathy. TCR beta CDR3 regions were amplified from RNA. The TCR CDR3 was amplified in a first-round RT-PCR using the HTBI primer set. TCRdb fed the multiplex PCR reads into MiXCR, producing one record per CDR3 protein. The sample yields nearly 600,000 distinct CDR3 sequences, more than 11% seen once. Sample: blood. These receptors all stem from a woman aged 25 to 39 with Graves' hyperthyroidism that later progressed to Graves' ophthalmopathy.

This clonotype was detected many times. The chain carries TRBV10-1 and TRBJ2-3; TRBD2 agrees at 7 bases. V lost 8 bases to trimming and J lost 3 bases; unmatched junction nucleotides: 14. Germline CDR1 reads WNHNN; CDR2 reads SYGVQD (reference sequence). CDR3 length equals 16 residues. The CDR3 sequence is CASGPGGSLMTDTQYF. In DNA, the CDR3 is TGCGCCAGCGGACCAGGCGGGAGTCTTATGACAGATACGCAGTATTTT.

Turning to this clonotype: Since a much larger clone is just one base distant, this may be a read error. As the CDR3 is not closed by the conserved phenylalanine or tryptophan, this likely results from a read error. The genes are TRBV20-1 and TRBJ1-1; no firm D call. The CDR3 has 12 amino acids. Trimming stripped 3 bases from V and 1 base from J, with 6 bases between. Germline V CDR1 and CDR2: DFQATT, SNEGSKA (reference sequence). The CDR3 here is CSASVGNTEAFL. DNA of the CDR3: TGCAGTGCTAGTGTAGGGAACACTGAAGCTTTCCTT.

J is TRBJ1-1 and V is TRBV25-1, with D hard to call. CDR1 MGHDK and CDR2 SYGVNS come from the germline V gene. The CDR3 loop spans 15 amino acids. Between the trimmed V and J ends, which lost 0 bases and 2 bases, there was a span of 10 bases. The CDR3 bases are TGTGCCAGCAGTGAATACTCGGCGGTTAACACTGAAGCTTTCTTT. Its translation: CASSEYSAVNTEAFF. Full variable domain (outside the CDR3, taken from reference TRBV25-1 and TRBJ1-1): EADIYQTPRYLVIGTGKKITLECSQTMGHDKMYWYQQDPGMELHLIHYSYGVNSTEKGDLSSESTVSRIRTEHFPLTLESARPSHTSQYLCASSEYSAVNTEAFFGQGTRLTVV.

This clonotype was observed many times. CDR3 DNA: TGTGCCAGCAGGCTAGCGGATTCACCCCTCCACTTT. Amino acid sequence: CASRLADSPLHF. The V and J genes are TRBV6-2 or TRBV6-3 and TRBJ1-6; D unresolved. Germline V gene lookup returns CDR1 MNHEY and CDR2 SVGEGT. V was trimmed by 6 bases and J by 8 bases, leaving 8 bases between them. There are 12 residues in the CDR3.

The table lists this clonotype with many counts. The chain carries TRBV28 and TRBJ1-5; the D gene is possibly TRBD1 (5 bases). The ends were cut back, 6 bases at V and 9 bases at J, with 18 bases in the middle. This CDR3 has 14 amino acids. Germline CDR1 is MDHEN and CDR2 is SYDVKM. DNA for the CDR3: TGTGCCAGCAGCCCACCTGACAGCCGAGGGCCCCAGCATTTT. Encoded protein: CASSPPDSRGPQHF.

This clonotype was observed at least ten times. CDR3: CSASPRVTEAFF. CDR3 in DNA: TGCAGTGCTAGTCCCAGGGTAACTGAAGCTTTCTTT. The chain has TRBV20-1 and TRBJ1-1, with D possibly being TRBD1 (5 bases). The germline V gene has CDR1 DFQATT and CDR2 SNEGSKA (reference sequence). This CDR3 comprises 12 residues. Trimming stripped 3 bases from V and 5 bases from J, with 10 bases between.

The table lists this clonotype with many counts. The rearrangement uses TRBV2 and TRBJ2-1; TRBD2 might be the D (5 bases). Trimming shortened V by 6 bases and J by 0 bases, and 12 bases separated the two germline ends. Germline assignment: CDR1 SNHLY and CDR2 FYNNEI. The length of the CDR3 is 15 residues. This chain's CDR3 is CASRTDLSSYNEQFF. CDR3 in DNA: TGTGCCAGCAGGACGGACTTGAGCTCCTACAATGAGCAGTTCTTC.

The chain combines TRBV19 with TRBJ2-3; D may be TRBD1 or TRBD2 (6 bases each). The germline gives CDR1 LNHDA, CDR2 SQIVND (reference sequence). The CDR3 is made up of 13 amino acids. Trimming removed 7 bases from V and 4 bases from J, with 12 bases in between. The CDR3 DNA reads TGTGCCAGTAATGGGGGGCGGGCAGATACGCAGTATTTT. Translation gives CASNGGRADTQYF.

This clonotype came up many times. CDR3 region: CASEKGNEQYF. CDR3 in DNA: TGTGCCAGCGAGAAAGGGAACGAGCAGTACTTC. The chain joins TRBV28 to TRBJ2-7; the D is unclear. CDR1 and CDR2 from the germline V gene are MDHEN and SYDVKM. This CDR3 has 11 residues. V was shortened by 8 bases and J by 5 bases, with 10 bases between the two germline ends.

This clonotype was counted ten times or more. V and J are TRBV6-1 and TRBJ1-2; D gene ambiguous. The CDR3 is 8 amino acids. The V gene lost 11 bases and the J gene lost 8 bases, with 6 bases spanning the gap. Germline V gene data show CDR1 as MNHNS and CDR2 as SASEGT. The CDR3 sequence: CAVGGYTF. CDR3 sequence (DNA): TGTGCCGTGGGGGGCTACACCTTC.

This clonotype was counted many times. The CDR3 nucleotides read TGTGCCAGTAGTGGGCTAGCGGGAGGGGCCGATGAGCAGTTCTTC. Amino acids: CASSGLAGGADEQFF. This rearrangement joins TRBV19 to TRBJ2-1, with TRBD2 matching over 12 bases. The CDR3 extends over 15 amino acids. Germline lookup yields CDR1 LNHDA and CDR2 SQIVND (reference sequence). The V segment lost 5 bases and the J segment 8 bases; nucleotides outside the gene matches: 7.

This clonotype has ten or more counts. V usage is TRBV2 and J usage is TRBJ1-5, with 8 bases identical to TRBD1. The V segment lost 8 bases and the J segment 8 bases; nucleotides outside the gene matches: 8. CDR1 SNHLY and CDR2 FYNNEI come from the germline V gene. This CDR3 contains 13 residues. In nucleotides, the CDR3 is TGTGCCAGCCAGGACAGGGAGAGGGAGCCCCAGCATTTT. It is translated as CASQDREREPQHF.

This clonotype showed up just a few times. V is TRBV7-2 and J is TRBJ2-7; TRBD2 might be the D (6 bases). The CDR3 contains 17 residues. Between the trimmed V and J ends, which lost 4 bases and 4 bases, there was a span of 23 bases. Germline CDR1 and CDR2: SGHTA and FQGNSA. CDR3 DNA sequence: TGTGCCAGCAGCTCCCCTGGTCAGGTAGCGGTTCCTTACGAGCAGTACTTC. Amino acid sequence: CASSSPGQVAVPYEQYF.

This clonotype was counted ten times or more. The CDR3 is CASTSIQTDSPEQYF. The CDR3, as DNA: TGTGCCAGCACCTCTATTCAGACGGATTCTCCCGAGCAGTACTTC. This sequence joins TRBV6-1 and TRBJ2-7; D is unresolved. V shed 7 bases and J shed 6 bases, with 22 bases lying between them. The CDR3 covers 15 residues. Germline loops: CDR1 MNHNS, CDR2 SASEGT.

The rearrangement links TRBV18 to TRBJ1-2; D gene unclear. Germline CDR1 and CDR2: KGHSH and LQKENI. Between the trimmed V and J ends, which lost 1 base and 4 bases, there was a span of 10 bases. The CDR3 extends over 14 amino acids. CDR3 region: CASSPLQESYGYTF. CDR3 DNA: TGTGCCAGCTCACCACTTCAGGAGAGCTATGGCTACACCTTC.

This rearrangement joins TRBV15 to TRBJ2-7, with D possibly TRBD2 on 5 matching bases. The CDR3 runs to 16 residues. V lost 5 bases to trimming and J lost 4 bases, with 21 bases between them. CDR1 LNHNV and CDR2 YYDKDF come from the germline V gene (reference sequence). In nucleotides, the CDR3 is TGTGCCACCAGCCTTGGCGGGTCGGACGGGTTTTACGAGCAGTACTTC. Amino acids: CATSLGGSDGFYEQYF.

With regard to this clonotype: The junction shows a germline mismatch at one end, possibly a read error. The chain uses TRBV7-7 and TRBJ2-1; 8 positions agree with TRBD2. The CDR3 loop spans 15 amino acids. Per the germline V gene, CDR1 is SSHAT and CDR2 is FNYEAQ (reference sequence). CDR3 nucleotides: TGTGCTAGCAGCCGAGGGGGGACTAGCTACAATGAGCAGTTCTTC. It codes for CASSRGGTSYNEQFF.

The sample holds many counts of this clonotype. The V and J genes are TRBV20-1 and TRBJ2-3, with 8 bases matching TRBD2. Germline assignment: CDR1 DFQATT and CDR2 SNEGSKA (reference sequence). The CDR3 loop spans 15 amino acids. V shed 4 bases and J 5 bases; nucleotides not matched to a gene: 11. The CDR3 sequence is CSATRGSGRRDTQYF. In nucleotides, the CDR3 is TGCAGTGCTACCCGGGGGAGCGGGAGACGAGATACGCAGTATTTT.

About this clonotype: Germline and junction disagree at one end, which may indicate a read error. The rearrangement links TRBV3-1 to TRBJ2-7; 11 bases align to TRBD2. CDR1 and CDR2 from the germline V gene are LGHDT and YNNKEL (reference sequence). The CDR3 has 16 amino acids. CDR3: CAGSLSGTSGTYEQYF. For the CDR3, the DNA is TGTGCCGGCAGCCTGTCCGGGACTAGCGGAACCTACGAGCAGTACTTC.

This clonotype occurred many times. This chain joins TRBV2 and TRBJ2-7; D is perhaps TRBD2 (5 bases). V was trimmed by 10 bases and J by 3 bases, leaving 13 bases between them. The CDR3 has 12 amino acids. Germline lookup yields CDR1 SNHLY and CDR2 FYNNEI. This CDR3 reads CATRDYLYEQYF. CDR3 bases: TGTGCCACCCGAGACTACCTCTACGAGCAGTACTTC.

This clonotype was seen a handful of times. CDR3 loop: CASSDSAENSPLHF. CDR3 DNA: TGTGCCAGCAGTGACTCAGCAGAGAATTCACCCCTCCACTTT. This chain connects TRBV6-4 to TRBJ1-6; D call uncertain. V lost 0 bases, J lost 7 bases, and 7 bases lay in between. Germline loops: CDR1 MRHNA, CDR2 SNTAGT. The CDR3 spans 14 residues.

This CDR3 is CASSLGRHVNEKLFF. The CDR3, as DNA: TGTGCCAGCAGCTTAGGTCGACACGTTAATGAAAAACTGTTTTTT. The V gene is TRBV11-3, the J gene TRBJ1-4; D gene unclear. Trimming cost V 1 base and J 4 bases, with 10 bases left between them. Germline lookup yields CDR1 SGHNT and CDR2 YENEEA. CDR3 size: 15 residues.

This clonotype was seen ten or more times. The chain couples TRBV30 to TRBJ2-1; the D is unclear. This CDR3 has 11 amino acids. Germline V lookup: CDR1 GTSNPN, CDR2 SVGIG (reference sequence). V lost 3 bases to trimming and J lost 9 bases, with 9 bases between them. DNA for the CDR3: TGTGCCTGGAGCCCCCTAGGTGAGCAGTTCTTC. Translating it yields CAWSPLGEQFF. The whole variable domain, remainder taken from reference TRBV30 and TRBJ2-1, is SQTIHQWPATLVQPVGSPLSLECTVEGTSNPNLYWYRQAAGRGLQLLFYSVGIGQISSEVPQNLSASRPQDRQFILSSKKLLLSDSGFYLCAWSPLGEQFFGPGTRLTVL.

This clonotype was detected many times. The chain links TRBV25-1 to TRBJ1-2; 7 bases match TRBD1. This CDR3 spans 15 amino acids. The trim removed 5 bases at V and 8 bases at J, leaving 14 bases unmatched. Germline V CDR1 and CDR2: MGHDK, SYGVNS. CDR3 DNA: TGTGCCAGCAGTTCTCTCCGACAGGGAAGTCGCGGCTACACCTTC. It translates to CASSSLRQGSRGYTF.

The CDR3 nucleotides are TGTGCCAGTAGTATAGGGACAGGGGGGGCCAATGAGCAGTTCTTC. Translation: CASSIGTGGANEQFF. The chain employs TRBV19 and TRBJ2-1; TRBD1 matches at 10 bases. V shed 1 base and J 6 bases; nucleotides not matched to a gene: 3. The germline V gene encodes CDR1 LNHDA and CDR2 SQIVND (reference sequence). The CDR3 sequence is 15 residues long.

The chain carries TRBV3-1 and TRBJ2-3; D call uncertain. CDR1 and CDR2 from the germline V gene are LGHDT and YNNKEL (reference sequence). The CDR3 loop spans 14 amino acids. Trimming took 1 base from V and 0 from J, leaving 5 bases between them. The CDR3 DNA is TGTGCCAGCAGCCAAGGTGTAAGCACAGATACGCAGTATTTT. Residues: CASSQGVSTDTQYF.

This clonotype came up many times. This chain joins TRBV27 and TRBJ1-1; D gene uncertain. With 6 bases removed from V and 0 bases from J, the gap between germline ends came to 8 bases. The V gene's germline CDR1 is MNHEY and CDR2 SMNVEV (reference sequence). This CDR3 has 13 residues. The CDR3: CASRRTMNTEAFF. In nucleotides, the CDR3 is TGTGCCAGCAGGCGGACGATGAACACTGAAGCTTTCTTT.

This chain joins TRBV7-9 and TRBJ1-3; D unresolved. CDR3 length: 17 amino acids. Trimming pared 2 bases from V and 7 bases from J, leaving 21 bases between. CDR1 and CDR2 from the germline V gene are SEHNR and FQNEAQ (reference sequence). The CDR3 region is CASSLNRFTQRGNTIYF. CDR3 bases: TGTGCCAGCAGCTTAAATCGTTTCACTCAAAGAGGTAACACCATATATTTT.